This T cell receptor (beta chain) was captured in a study of regulatory T cells in long-lasting Graves disease (dated by TCRdb to the early 2020s). Context from the whole study: Antithyroid drugs had been taken for less than 3 months by newly diagnosed Graves' disease patients. Peripheral blood TCR sequencing and RNA sequencing compared persistent Graves' disease patients with newly diagnosed Graves' disease patients. The study took place in China and was registered as a clinical trial. A total of roughly 35 samples underwent TCR sequencing: around 13 from persistent and around 20 from newly diagnosed Graves' disease patients. Overall study outcomes, separate from this receptor: The small sample size was acknowledged by the authors as a limitation that may reduce accuracy. A larger number of public clonotypes was shared among persistent patients (about 2,700) than among newly diagnosed patients (around 880). The study examined only peripheral blood because the primary lesion, thyroid tissue, could not be accessed. Only the TCR beta chain was sequenced and analyzed. Compared with newly diagnosed patients, patients with persistent Graves' disease had lower TCR Shannon entropy and fewer highly expanded clones, which suggests clonal expansion.

The library was built by means of multiplex PCR. The sequencing machine was an Illumina HiSeq 4000. iRepertoire HTBI primers and Arm-PCR amplification of CDR3 regions were used to construct TCR beta libraries. PCR products were gel purified before sequencing. Per the original workflow: Gene usage analysis of CDR3 amino acid clonotypes used the 60 to 75 TRBV and fewer than 15 TRBJ segments found across samples. COPE and FqMerger were used to merge filtered high-quality paired reads into contigs. BLAST was used to align contigs to the IMGT TRBV, TRBD and TRBJ reference genes, and CDR3 was defined following IMGT. Any clonotype with a frequency above 0.1% was classified as a highly expanded clone. Shannon entropy served as the measure of repertoire diversity, while the Gini coefficient captured V-J evenness. Public clonotypes were defined as clonotypes shared by more than one individual. In-frame beta chains were kept once TCRdb had trimmed the public reads at Q25 with fastp and called clones with MiXCR. Rows with one shared CDR3 protein collapse into an entry with the most common genes and DNA. What appears here as the V and J calls and clone size reflects TCRdb's work, not the paper's. This sample has around 360,000 distinct CDR3 sequences in its table, and roughly 16% of those were observed once. Of the sample, 20% is held by the ten largest clones.

Of note for this clonotype: No antigen is known for it. Base qualities are not at hand, and no much larger clone is one base apart.

The sample's time point label, in plain terms: newly diagnosed GD, antithyroid drugs for less than 3 months. For both TCR sequencing and RNA sequencing, RNA was extracted from PBMCs in TRIzol. Graves' disease was diagnosed according to American Thyroid Association guidelines. Patients for the study were recruited at an endocrinology department in Xi'an, China. From each patient, around 9.3 milliliters of peripheral blood was collected into an EDTA anticoagulant tube. PBMCs were isolated by Ficoll Paque Plus density gradient separation without further T cell sorting. An Agilent 2100 Bioanalyzer and agarose gel were used to assess RNA quality, and a NanoDrop 2000 was used to measure RNA concentration. The same specimen was also included in a second study, on T cells in Graves' hyperthyroidism and ophthalmopathy. In that second paper, the authors write: Graves' hyperthyroidism was defined as stable when no progression to ophthalmopathy occurred over 18 months of follow-up. Hyperthyroidism patients were newly diagnosed, had a disease duration of under 2 months, and were aged 18 to 65 years. Any patient with an uncontrolled infection, another autoimmune disease, pregnancy or lactation was excluded. Diagnoses were based on clinical symptoms, serum thyroxine and TRAb, thyroid ultrasound and orbital computed tomography. A first-round RT-PCR of the TCR CDR3 used the HTBI primer set with the Qiagen OneStep RT-PCR kit. Most expanded thyroid clonotypes (frequency above 0.001) were also detected in blood, suggesting blood repertoires may reflect thyroid immune responses. In cross-validation, a model built on a 13 V-J signature told ophthalmopathy apart from stable hyperthyroidism with roughly 87% sensitivity and around 81% specificity, and in testing the same model reached 80%/75%. During validation, the model predicted progression to ophthalmopathy a median of around 7 months ahead of onset, with almost 71% sensitivity and about 72% specificity. To identify TCR V-J signatures that set the groups apart, the researchers used a discovery cohort of about a hundred patients, made up of 43 with Graves' ophthalmopathy and some 60 with stable Graves' hyperthyroidism. Prospective prediction of ophthalmopathy was tested in an independent validation cohort of about 19 hyperthyroidism patients and around 16 patients who later progressed to ophthalmopathy. The roughly 91 discovery patients were randomly split 7:3 into training and test sets. The study also compared thyroid tissue and blood T-cell repertoires from roughly 6 Graves' hyperthyroidism patients. After blood sampling, hyperthyroidism patients were treated with methimazole at a starting dose of 30 mg daily, and ophthalmopathy patients were treated with high-dose intravenous methylprednisolone. Libraries were constructed in a second round of multiplex PCR, after which size selection and purification were performed. The libraries were sequenced on an Illumina HiSeq2000 using paired-end 100 bp reads. SOAPnuke was used to process the raw data, throwing out any read that contained adapters or uncalled bases, had a mean Phred below 15, or lacked an exact constant-primer or identifier match. High-quality paired reads were merged with COPE v1.2.5, and unique nucleotide sequences were defined as clonotypes. MiTCR v1.1 was used to align clonotypes to the IMGT TRBV, TRBD and TRBJ reference segments. The analysis was restricted to V-J combinations with a frequency above 0.0001, which together covered approximately 99% of the repertoires. A TCS score was defined as the ratio of F50 (clonal expansion) to E x V (chaos), with BLOSUM62-based TCRdist applied between CDR3 peptides within each V-J. Welch's t-statistics and random forest reduced roughly 540 V-J features to about 12, which were used in a naive Bayes classifier (R e1071). Sample size was not statistically predetermined, and blinding of investigators to group allocation was not performed. The paper reports TCR Vbeta CDR3 sequencing of approximately 130 peripheral blood samples: approximately 41 ophthalmopathy, under 80 hyperthyroidism and some 17 progressor patients.

Specimen: peripheral blood mononuclear cells (PBMCs), collected at new diagnosis, from a patient treated with antithyroid drugs. The origin of this receptor is a woman younger than 30 with Graves disease. Donor details come from another sample of the same person, matched by shared clones.

Here is the DNA: TGTGCCAGCTCTCTAGCGGATTCCTACAATGAGCAGTACTTC. Translated, it gives CASSLADSYNEQYF. In this chain, TRBV6-2 or TRBV6-3 is recombined with TRBJ2-4; 7 of the junction bases match TRBD2. Reading from cysteine to phenylalanine, the CDR3 counts 14 amino acids. The entry retains the CDR3 DNA only, 42 bases that are in frame from base 1. Trimming leaves V shorter by 8 bases and J shorter by 13 bases, with the junction holding 17 bases beyond the gene matches. According to the germline V gene, CDR1 reads MNHEY and CDR2 reads SVGEGT.